Listed below are T cell receptor beta chains from one sample, sequenced in a study of cytomegalovirus exposure and HLA in healthy donors. Produced via immunoSEQ multiplex PCR; TCRdb's table is partial and in-frame only. The sample lists approximately 150,000 clones, around 65% occurring once. Sequenced input: PBMCs. The receptors come from a male donor in good health and CMV-seronegative. Each CDR3 is given with its conserved first and last residue. The D gene is left open where the match is weak. Size tells how often a clone was seen (once, few, many) or the class of an expanded clone, and some rows leave it out.

abundance	v_gene	d_gene	j_gene	CDR3aa	CDR3nt
few	TRBV15	TRBD2	TRBJ2-3	CATSRGGLAGTDTQYF	TGTGCCACCAGCCGGGGGGGGCTAGCTGGCACAGATACGCAGTATTTT
-	TRBV7-9	TRBD2	TRBJ2-1	CASSLPRGNYNEQFF	TGTGCCAGCAGCTTACCGCGGGGGAACTACAATGAGCAGTTCTTC
once	TRBV7-9	-	TRBJ1-5	CASSSTGQKNSNQPQHF	TGTGCCAGCAGCTCCACAGGACAGAAAAATAGCAATCAGCCCCAGCATTTT
-	TRBV7-8	TRBD1	TRBJ1-3	CASSFVAAVGTGSGNTIYF	TGTGCCAGCAGCTTTGTGGCCGCAGTGGGGACAGGGTCCGGAAACACCATATATTTT
-	TRBV19	-	TRBJ1-1	CASSSRAEAFF	TGTGCCAGTAGTTCCAGGGCTGAAGCTTTCTTT
-	TRBV5-8	TRBD1	TRBJ2-3	CASSSTGLTDTQYF	TGTGCCAGCAGCTCGACAGGGCTCACAGATACGCAGTATTTT
-	TRBV29-1	-	TRBJ1-2	CSVDSRGIGSYGYTF	TGCAGCGTTGATTCCCGAGGGATCGGTAGCTATGGCTACACCTTC
-	TRBV5-4	TRBD1	TRBJ1-2	CASRYQGASYGYTF	TGTGCCAGCAGATACCAGGGGGCGAGCTATGGCTACACCTTC
-	TRBV15	TRBD1	TRBJ2-7	CATEGQGKEQYF	TGTGCCACCGAGGGACAGGGGAAAGAGCAGTACTTC
few	TRBV7-9	TRBD1	TRBJ1-1	CASRGQLNTEAFF	TGTGCCAGCAGGGGACAGTTGAACACTGAAGCTTTCTTT
-	TRBV5-1	-	TRBJ1-4	CASSKDSFGGEKLFF	TGCGCCAGCAGCAAAGACTCATTTGGGGGGGAAAAACTGTTTTTT
-	TRBV2	TRBD1	TRBJ1-4	CASSPLTGAKLFF	TGTGCCAGCAGTCCACTTACAGGGGCAAAACTGTTTTTT
-	TRBV27	-	TRBJ1-5	CASSLQGPNQPQHF	TGTGCCAGCAGCCTACAGGGCCCAAATCAGCCCCAGCATTTT
-	TRBV19	TRBD1	TRBJ1-2	CASSGGQGYGYTF	TGTGCCAGTAGTGGGGGACAGGGCTATGGCTACACCTTC
-	TRBV28	TRBD2	TRBJ2-7	CASTGAGGYEQYF	TGTGCCAGCACTGGAGCGGGGGGATACGAGCAGTACTTC
-	TRBV27	-	TRBJ1-4	CASSFTRGMANEKLFF	TGTGCCAGCAGTTTTACCCGGGGGATGGCTAATGAAAAACTGTTTTTT
once	TRBV11-1	TRBD2	TRBJ2-3	CASSPGLAGGQDTQYF	TGTGCCAGCAGCCCGGGACTAGCGGGGGGGCAAGATACGCAGTATTTT
-	TRBV4-3	TRBD1	TRBJ1-6	CASRRQGPYNSPLHF	TGCGCCAGCAGGCGACAGGGGCCGTATAATTCACCCCTCCACTTT
-	TRBV11-2	TRBD1	TRBJ2-7	CASSLRTGAYEQYF	TGTGCCAGCAGCTTAAGGACAGGGGCCTACGAGCAGTACTTC
-	TRBV9	TRBD1	TRBJ2-7	CASSPGTEGRQEQYF	TGTGCCAGCAGCCCAGGGACAGAGGGTCGTCAAGAGCAGTACTTC
few	TRBV19	TRBD1	TRBJ2-6	CASSRQGVSSGANVLTF	TGTGCCAGTAGTAGACAGGGAGTATCCTCTGGGGCCAACGTCCTGACTTTC
-	TRBV7-2	TRBD1	TRBJ2-5	CASSPRDRARETQYF	TGTGCCAGCAGCCCCCGGGACAGGGCAAGAGAGACCCAGTACTTC
few	TRBV11-3	TRBD1	TRBJ2-1	CASSPGQGPNNEQFF	TGTGCCAGCAGCCCCGGACAGGGCCCAAACAATGAGCAGTTCTTC
-	TRBV27	-	TRBJ1-2	CASSLLDRKGYTF	TGTGCCAGCAGTTTACTGGACAGAAAAGGCTACACCTTC
-	TRBV27	TRBD1	TRBJ2-7	CASSSGGAGYEQYF	TGTGCCAGCAGTTCAGGGGGCGCAGGCTACGAGCAGTACTTC
-	TRBV4-1	TRBD1	TRBJ1-2	CASSGRGGTGNYGYTF	TGCGCCAGCAGCGGCCGGGGCGGGACAGGAAACTATGGCTACACCTTC
once	TRBV15	-	TRBJ1-1	CATSRDVQAEAFF	TGTGCCACCAGCAGAGATGTTCAGGCTGAAGCTTTCTTT
few	TRBV4-3	-	TRBJ2-2	CASSPATPAGYTGELFF	TGCGCCAGCAGCCCGGCAACCCCGGCGGGCTACACCGGGGAGCTGTTTTTT
-	TRBV2	-	TRBJ1-4	CASSLQGPTNEKLFF	TGTGCCAGCAGCCTACAGGGACCAACTAATGAAAAACTGTTTTTT
-	TRBV19	-	TRBJ1-1	CASSIVAGNTEAFF	TGTGCCAGTAGTATAGTGGCGGGGAACACTGAAGCTTTCTTT
-	TRBV5-1	TRBD2	TRBJ2-3	CASSYTSGTHTDTQYF	TGCGCCAGCAGCTATACTAGCGGGACACACACAGATACGCAGTATTTT
few	TRBV19	-	TRBJ2-7	CASSINQVMGEQYF	TGTGCCAGTAGTATAAATCAGGTTATGGGCGAGCAGTACTTC
-	TRBV6-5	TRBD1	TRBJ1-1	CASSYRGRTEAFF	TGTGCCAGCAGTTACAGGGGGCGGACTGAAGCTTTCTTT
-	TRBV4-3	-	TRBJ2-3	CASSQGGVPGADTQYF	TGCGCCAGCAGCCAAGGAGGAGTTCCCGGGGCAGATACGCAGTATTTT
-	TRBV27	TRBD1	TRBJ1-2	CASSPETGLGYTF	TGTGCCAGCAGTCCAGAGACAGGGCTGGGCTACACCTTC
-	TRBV7-2	TRBD2	TRBJ2-7	CASSSVGGVLSSYEQYF	TGTGCCAGCAGCTCTGTTGGGGGGGTCTTAAGCTCCTACGAGCAGTACTTC
-	TRBV2	-	TRBJ2-7	CASSPEAGPSYEQYF	TGTGCCAGCAGCCCGGAGGCGGGGCCCTCCTACGAGCAGTACTTC
few	TRBV7-9	-	TRBJ2-3	CASSQRDFIDTQYF	TGTGCCAGCAGCCAACGGGACTTCATAGATACGCAGTATTTT
-	TRBV6-4	TRBD1	TRBJ1-1	CASSETGDTEAFF	TGTGCCAGCAGTGAGACAGGGGACACTGAAGCTTTCTTT
-	TRBV7-3	-	TRBJ2-5	CASSPNSQETQYF	TGTGCCAGCAGCCCTAACTCCCAAGAGACCCAGTACTTC
-	TRBV6-1	TRBD1	TRBJ1-2	CASSEHRTGQLGYGYTF	TGTGCCAGCAGTGAACACCGGACAGGCCAGCTGGGATATGGCTACACCTTC
-	TRBV7-2	TRBD1	TRBJ1-5	CASSPGTGGNQPQHF	TGTGCCAGCAGCCCCGGGACAGGGGGGAATCAGCCCCAGCATTTT
-	TRBV7-3	-	TRBJ1-1	CASSLWRRRNTEAFF	TGTGCCAGCAGCTTATGGAGGCGTAGGAACACTGAAGCTTTCTTT
once	TRBV7-9	TRBD1	TRBJ1-1	CASSLYMGQGSRAFF	TGTGCCAGCAGCTTATATATGGGACAGGGGAGTCGAGCTTTCTTT
-	TRBV6-4	TRBD2	TRBJ2-3	CASSDGAGGPPDTQYF	TGTGCCAGCAGTGACGGGGCGGGGGGCCCCCCAGATACGCAGTATTTT
-	TRBV19	-	TRBJ1-3	CASSMRTASGNTIYF	TGTGCCAGTAGTATGAGGACAGCCTCTGGAAACACCATATATTTT
few	TRBV5-1	TRBD2	TRBJ2-7	CASSVLGARLAGGNEQYF	TGCGCCAGCAGTGTCCTGGGGGCCCGACTAGCGGGGGGGAACGAGCAGTACTTC
-	TRBV10-3	-	TRBJ1-2	CATGGSVNYGYTF	TGTGCCACGGGGGGGAGTGTCAACTATGGCTACACCTTC
-	TRBV28	-	TRBJ1-1	CASSLVPQGSTEAFF	TGTGCCAGCAGTTTAGTCCCTCAGGGGTCCACTGAAGCTTTCTTT
few	TRBV7-2	TRBD1	TRBJ2-7	CASSLPGTRGRDRAYEQYF	TGTGCCAGCAGCTTGCCCGGTACCCGGGGCCGGGACAGGGCCTACGAGCAGTACTTC
-	TRBV28	-	TRBJ1-5	CASSSTGFRNQPQHF	TGTGCCAGCAGTTCCACAGGGTTCCGGAATCAGCCCCAGCATTTT
-	TRBV5-4	-	TRBJ1-1	CASSAGGTRLAFF	TGTGCCAGCAGCGCGGGAGGCACGAGGTTGGCTTTCTTT
-	TRBV7-8	TRBD1	TRBJ2-2	CASSHRDRGTGELFF	TGTGCCAGCAGCCACCGGGACAGGGGGACCGGGGAGCTGTTTTTT
-	TRBV14	TRBD2	TRBJ2-1	CASSARLAGGEQFF	TGTGCCAGCAGCGCTCGACTAGCGGGGGGGGAGCAGTTCTTC
-	TRBV7-3	-	TRBJ2-2	CASSLSGALTGELFF	TGTGCCAGCAGCTTAAGCGGGGCGCTAACCGGGGAGCTGTTTTTT
once	TRBV9	-	TRBJ1-1	CASSVQGGTEAFF	TGTGCCAGCAGCGTGCAGGGTGGGACTGAAGCTTTCTTT
-	TRBV5-6	TRBD1	TRBJ2-7	CASSSEGQLTYEQYF	TGTGCCAGCAGCAGCGAGGGACAGCTAACCTACGAGCAGTACTTC
-	TRBV27	-	TRBJ1-1	CASFGGLLAFF	TGTGCCAGCTTTGGCGGTTTGTTGGCTTTCTTT
-	TRBV25-1	-	TRBJ2-7	CASSEFGEANYEQYF	TGTGCCAGCAGTGAATTTGGGGAGGCCAACTACGAGCAGTACTTC
-	TRBV28	TRBD2	TRBJ2-3	CASSLASGGVTDTQYF	TGTGCCAGCAGTTTAGCTAGCGGGGGGGTCACAGATACGCAGTATTTT